The 32 T cell receptor beta chains presented below share a single source sample, sequenced in a study of Tregs in tolerant kidney transplant recipients. Some clones are missing from TCRdb's copy, which holds only in-frame ones; the method was immunoSEQ multiplex PCR. The sample totals tens of thousands of clones. The sample here was CD4+ T cells from blood, taken before the transplant. These receptors all stem from a human donor who received a combined kidney and bone marrow transplant.

On this clone: The read comes to an end 3 residues before the CDR3 does, leaving the germline J gene to fill in the end. J is TRBJ2-2 and V is TRBV7-8; D unresolved. Germline CDR1 and CDR2: SGHVS and FQNEAQ. Trimming pared 1 base from V and 3 bases from J, leaving 6 bases between. The CDR3 totals 14 residues. The part of the CDR3 DNA that was read is TGTGCCAGCAGCTTAGTACAGTACACCGGGGAG. It yields the protein CASSLVQYTGE. Given in full, the CDR3 is CASSLVQYTGELFF.

On this clone: The read falls 3 residues short of the CDR3 end, and the missing part is taken from the germline J gene. The genes are TRBV5-1 and TRBJ1-1; D gene uncertain. The CDR3 has 13 residues. The germline CDR1 and CDR2 sequences are SGHRS and YFSETQ. Trimming stripped 4 bases from V and 2 bases from J, with 9 bases between. CDR3 bases read: TGCGCCAGCAGCGTGGATAGCAACACTGAA. Protein sequence: CASSVDSNTE. The entire CDR3 protein reads CASSVDSNTEAFF.

With regard to this clone: The read finishes 3 residues shy of the CDR3 end, and the germline J gene is used to complete it. The chain uses TRBV10-3 and TRBJ2-3; D is ambiguous. The germline CDR1 and CDR2 sequences are ENHRY and SYGVKD. The V and J ends lost 0 bases and 4 bases respectively, with 5 bases between them. The CDR3 contains 13 residues. CDR3 loop: CAISESGSDTQYF. The CDR3 DNA, read in part, is TGTGCCATCAGTGAGTCTGGCTCAGATACG.

Points on this clone: The read terminates 3 residues ahead of where the CDR3 ends, so the germline J gene completes it. The chain recombines TRBV7-2 with TRBJ1-4; D possibly corresponds to TRBD1 (5 bases). Trimming removed 5 bases at V and 2 bases at J, with 12 bases between. This CDR3 has 15 amino acids. Germline CDR1 reads SGHTA; CDR2 reads FQGNSA. CDR3 DNA, as far as it was read: TGTGCCAGCAGCCTAAGGGGTAGGACTAATGAAAAA. Protein sequence: CASSLRGRTNEK. The whole CDR3 sequence is CASSLRGRTNEKLFF.

Comment on this clone: The read terminates 3 residues ahead of where the CDR3 ends, so the germline J gene completes it. The chain carries TRBV19 and TRBJ2-2; TRBD1 is a possible D gene (6 bases). Trimming shortened V by 2 bases and J by 5 bases, and 18 bases separated the two germline ends. Germline CDR1 reads LNHDA; CDR2 reads SQIVND (reference sequence). The CDR3 contains 17 residues. The sequenced CDR3 bases are TGTGCCAGTAGTATATGGCGGAGGCAGGGGCGGACCGGGGAG. Translating gives CASSIWRRQGRTGE. The CDR3 as a whole reads CASSIWRRQGRTGELFF.

About this clone: The read ends 3 residues early relative to the CDR3; the germline J gene fills the gap. This chain connects TRBV18 to TRBJ1-2; 8 bases are a match to TRBD1. Looked up from germline, CDR1 is KGHSH and CDR2 is LQKENI. Losses at the gene ends were 3 bases for V and 4 bases for J; bases not matched to a gene: 4. CDR3 length equals 14 residues. The CDR3 bases that were read are TGTGCCAGCTCACCCAGGGGACAGGTCTATGGC. This gives the protein CASSPRGQVYG. The whole CDR3 reads CASSPRGQVYGYTF.

Concerning this clone itself: The read ends 3 residues shy of where the CDR3 ends; the end is completed using the germline J gene. This chain uses TRBV14 with TRBJ2-1, with TRBD2 matching over 8 bases. V gave up 2 bases and J gave up 2 bases; unmatched junction bases: 8. The CDR3 spans 17 residues. The V gene's germline CDR1 is SGHDN and CDR2 FVKESK. CDR3 amino acids: CASSQLRREAPYNEQFF. The sequenced CDR3 bases are TGTGCCAGCAGCCAACTACGGCGGGAGGCACCCTACAATGAG.

Remarks on this clone: The CDR3 end falls 3 residues outside the read, so it is completed with the germline J gene. This rearrangement joins TRBV7-2 to TRBJ2-5; maybe TRBD2 (5 bases). The CDR3 totals 12 residues. V lost 4 bases and J lost 4, with 7 bases in between. CDR1 is SGHTA and CDR2 is FQGNSA in the germline V gene. The CDR3 DNA, read in part, is TGTGCCAGCAGCTCCCGGGGAGAGACC. Residues: CASSSRGET. The complete CDR3 protein is CASSSRGETQYF. The whole variable domain, remainder taken from reference TRBV7-2 and TRBJ2-5, is GAGVSQSPSNKVTEKGKDVELRCDPISGHTALYWYRQSLGQGLEFLIYFQGNSAPDKSGLPSDRFSAERTGGSVSTLTIQRTQQEDSAVYLCASSSRGETQYFGPGTRLLVL.

Note on this clone: The CDR3 goes on 3 residues after the read ends, and that part is filled in from the germline J gene. The V and J genes are TRBV11-2 and TRBJ2-7; the D gene is possibly TRBD1 (5 bases). The CDR3 is 13 residues long. V lost 1 base and J lost 5, with 9 bases in between. Looked up from germline, CDR1 is SGHAT and CDR2 is FQNNGV. CDR3 DNA (partial): TGTGCCAGCAGCTTAGCAGGGTCTCACGAG. Its translation is CASSLAGSHE. The complete CDR3 sequence is CASSLAGSHEQYF.

Turning to this clone: The DNA ends 3 residues before the CDR3 does, and the rest of the CDR3 is filled in from the germline J gene. The chain combines TRBV7-2 with TRBJ2-5, with 7 bases identical to TRBD1. The germline V gene encodes CDR1 SGHTA and CDR2 FQGNSA. J gave up 6 bases and V 4 bases, and 5 bases lay outside the gene matches. The CDR3 extends over 13 amino acids. The CDR3: CASSSDRAKTQYF. The sequenced CDR3 bases are TGTGCCAGCAGCTCAGACAGGGCGAAGACC. The variable domain in full, with the rest retrieved from reference TRBV7-2 and TRBJ2-5, is GAGVSQSPSNKVTEKGKDVELRCDPISGHTALYWYRQSLGQGLEFLIYFQGNSAPDKSGLPSDRFSAERTGGSVSTLTIQRTQQEDSAVYLCASSSDRAKTQYFGPGTRLLVL.

On this clone itself: The CDR3 end lies 3 residues beyond the end of the read and is filled in from the germline J gene. The gene calls are TRBV19 and TRBJ1-5; 8 nucleotides agree with TRBD1. Germline CDR1 and CDR2: LNHDA and SQIVND (reference sequence). Unmatched junction bases numbered 3, after V lost 1 base and J lost 1 base. This CDR3 comprises 16 residues. The chain's CDR3 is CASSIGQGWSNQPQHF. Incomplete CDR3 DNA: TGTGCCAGTAGTATAGGACAGGGGTGGAGCAATCAGCCC.

As for this clone: With the read ending 3 residues before the CDR3 end, the germline J gene is used to fill in that end. The gene calls are TRBV10-3 and TRBJ2-3, with a possible D match to TRBD1 (5 bases). V lost 0 bases to trimming and J lost 2 bases, with 18 bases between them. CDR3 length equals 18 residues. CDR1 ENHRY and CDR2 SYGVKD come from the germline V gene. This chain's CDR3 is CAISESIKVDSPTDTQYF. The covered CDR3 bases are TGTGCCATCAGTGAGTCGATTAAGGTTGACAGCCCCACAGATACG.

Worth noting for this clone: The CDR3 extends 3 residues past the end of the read, so its final part is completed from the germline J gene. The chain is built from TRBV7-9 and TRBJ1-1; no reliable D call. V lost 3 bases and J lost 5, with 10 bases in between. CDR3 length: 13 amino acids. CDR1 SEHNR and CDR2 FQNEAQ come from the germline V gene (reference sequence). Here the CDR3 reads CASSFRKRTEAFF. The CDR3 DNA, read in part, is TGTGCCAGCAGCTTCAGGAAGCGGACTGAA. The full variable domain, in which reference TRBV7-9 and TRBJ1-1 provide the parts outside the CDR3, is DTGVSQNPRHKITKRGQNVTFRCDPISEHNRLYWYRQTLGQGPEFLTYFQNEAQLEKSRLLSDRFSAERPKGSFSTLEIQRTEQGDSAMYLCASSFRKRTEAFFGQGTRLTVV.

As regards this clone: The CDR3 extends 3 residues past the end of the read, so its final part is completed from the germline J gene. This sequence joins TRBV7-6 and TRBJ2-1; D possibly corresponds to TRBD1 (5 bases). Looked up from germline, CDR1 is SGHVS and CDR2 is FNYEAQ. Trimming shortened V by 1 base and J by 7 bases, and 20 bases separated the two germline ends. The CDR3 runs to 17 residues. CDR3 DNA, as far as it was read: TGTGCCAGCAGCTTAGACGAAGGGGCTCATACCCCAAATGAG. Translated: CASSLDEGAHTPNE. The full CDR3 protein is CASSLDEGAHTPNEQFF.

A note on this clone: The read is 3 residues too short to cover the CDR3 end, so that end is filled in from the germline J gene. The rearrangement links TRBV29-1 to TRBJ1-2; D gene unclear. Germline V CDR1 and CDR2: SQVTM, ANQGSEA. There are 11 residues in the CDR3. V gave up 4 bases and J gave up 6 bases, with 9 bases separating them. The CDR3 spells CSVAGVDGYTF. The covered CDR3 bases are TGCAGCGTTGCCGGGGTAGATGGC.

Comment on this clone: The missing CDR3 end, 3 residues past where the read stops, is filled in from the germline J gene. The chain combines TRBV5-4 with TRBJ1-2; D is unclear. The length of the CDR3 is 12 residues. Germline V gene lookup returns CDR1 SGHNT and CDR2 YYREEE (reference sequence). CDR3 residues: CASSIAPRGYTF. The CDR3 bases that were read are TGTGCCAGCAGTATTGCCCCTCGGGGC.

About this clone itself: The CDR3 extends 3 residues past the end of the read, so its final part is completed from the germline J gene. The chain links TRBV7-2 to TRBJ1-1; D perhaps matches TRBD1 (5 bases). CDR1 is SGHTA, CDR2 FQGNSA, per germline. The CDR3 has 16 residues. V lost 0 bases, J lost 0 bases, and 11 bases lay in between. CDR3 sequence: CASSLAHRGMNTEAFF. CDR3 DNA, as far as it was read: TGTGCCAGCAGCTTAGCGCATCGGGGGATGAACACTGAA.

Concerning this clone itself: The observed sequence ends 3 residues before the CDR3 terminus, with the missing tail filled in from the germline J gene. The rearrangement joins TRBV20-1 to TRBJ1-6; 9 positions agree with TRBD1. CDR1 is DFQATT and CDR2 is SNEGSKA in the germline V gene (reference sequence). V trimming: 1 base; J trimming: 8 bases; junction bases outside the gene matches: 3. This CDR3 has 14 amino acids. CDR3 DNA, as far as it was read: TGCAGTGCTAGAGCGGGACAGGGTTATTCACCC. It yields the protein CSARAGQGYSP. The CDR3 in its entirety is CSARAGQGYSPLHF.

About this clone itself: The read finishes 3 residues shy of the CDR3 end, and the germline J gene is used to complete it. The V call is TRBV19, the J call TRBJ2-1, with 12 bases aligning to TRBD2. The CDR3 contains 15 residues. Germline assignment: CDR1 LNHDA and CDR2 SQIVND (reference sequence). V trimming: 6 bases; J trimming: 4 bases; junction bases outside the gene matches: 4. This CDR3 reads CASSRTSGIYNEQFF. Partial CDR3 DNA: TGTGCCAGTAGCAGGACTAGCGGGATATACAATGAG.

About this clone itself: The CDR3 end lies 3 residues beyond the end of the read and is filled in from the germline J gene. The V call is TRBV19, the J call TRBJ2-3, with a possible D match to TRBD2 (6 bases). V was shortened by 5 bases and J by 5 bases, with 14 bases between the two germline ends. This CDR3 spans 14 amino acids. Germline assignment: CDR1 LNHDA and CDR2 SQIVND (reference sequence). Partial CDR3 DNA: TGTGCCAGTAGTCGGAGGGGCTCGGGAGATACG. Encoded protein: CASSRRGSGDT. The entire CDR3 is CASSRRGSGDTQYF.

Notes on this clone: The read comes to an end 3 residues before the CDR3 does, leaving the germline J gene to fill in the end. The J gene is TRBJ2-3, the V gene TRBV5-1; 8 nucleotides match TRBD2. Germline values: CDR1 SGHRS, CDR2 YFSETQ. This CDR3 contains 15 residues. V shed 5 bases and J 1 base; nucleotides not matched to a gene: 6. CDR3 loop: CASRSSGTGTDTQYF. The sequenced CDR3 bases are TGCGCCAGCAGGAGTAGCGGGACTGGCACAGATACG. The full variable domain, completed using reference TRBV5-1 and TRBJ2-3, is KAGVTQTPRYLIKTRGQQVTLSCSPISGHRSVSWYQQTPGQGLQFLFEYFSETQRNKGNFPGRFSGRQFSNSRSEMNVSTLELGDSALYLCASRSSGTGTDTQYFGPGTRLTVL.

Turning to this clone: The CDR3 end lies 3 residues beyond the end of the read and is filled in from the germline J gene. The J gene is TRBJ1-3, the V gene TRBV18; maybe TRBD1 (5 bases). Looked up from germline, CDR1 is KGHSH and CDR2 is LQKENI. The CDR3 is 16 amino acids. The CDR3 bases that were read are TGTGCCAGCTCACGACCAAGAGGGGCGACTGGAAAGGGC. As protein: CASSRPRGATGKG. The whole CDR3 sequence reads CASSRPRGATGKGIYF.

As regards this clone: The read terminates 3 residues before the CDR3 end, so the remaining end is supplied by the germline J gene. The chain joins TRBV20-1 to TRBJ2-4, with D uncertain. This CDR3 is 14 amino acids long. Germline CDR1 and CDR2: DFQATT and SNEGSKA (reference sequence). V was shortened by 6 bases and J by 5 bases, with 17 bases between the two germline ends. The CDR3 loop is CSAPAGQSQNIQYF. The covered CDR3 bases are TGCAGTGCCCCCGCAGGCCAATCCCAAAACATT.

This clone is classed as medium-sized by frequency. The sequenced fragment ends 3 residues before the CDR3 boundary, so the rest is inferred from the germline J gene. V is TRBV4-2 and J is TRBJ2-2; the match to TRBD2 covers 8 bases. V trimming: 4 bases; J trimming: 2 bases; junction bases outside the gene matches: 18. The CDR3 extends over 20 amino acids. The germline gives CDR1 LGHNA, CDR2 YNFKEQ. The sequenced part of the CDR3 DNA is TGTGCCAGCAGCCCCATCCGAGGTAGCGGGGCGCGGCGTAACACCGGGGAG. Amino acid sequence: CASSPIRGSGARRNTGE. The CDR3 as a whole reads CASSPIRGSGARRNTGELFF.

Comment on this clone: The read terminates 3 residues before the CDR3 end, so the remaining end is supplied by the germline J gene. The chain employs TRBV18 and TRBJ2-7, with TRBD2 identical over 8 bases. The CDR3 contains 17 residues. Losses at the gene ends were 2 bases for V and 1 base for J; bases not matched to a gene: 10. Germline CDR1 is KGHSH and CDR2 is LQKENI. This chain's CDR3 is CASSPWAASGPSYEQYF. CDR3 DNA, as far as it was read: TGTGCCAGCTCACCATGGGCCGCTAGCGGGCCTTCCTACGAG.

Notes on this clone: The read terminates 3 residues ahead of where the CDR3 ends, so the germline J gene completes it. The chain joins TRBV7-2 to TRBJ2-7; tentatively, D is TRBD2 (6 bases). V lost 1 base and J lost 2, with 9 bases in between. CDR1 SGHTA and CDR2 FQGNSA come from the germline V gene. The CDR3 extends over 14 amino acids. The CDR3 loop reads CASSLVGGTYEQYF. CDR3 DNA (partial): TGTGCCAGCAGCTTAGTTGGGGGGACCTACGAG.

Concerning this clone: The DNA ends 3 residues before the CDR3 does, and the rest of the CDR3 is filled in from the germline J gene. V and J are TRBV7-2 and TRBJ2-1; tentative D call: TRBD2 (6 bases). Germline-derived CDR1 and CDR2 are SGHTA and FQGNSA. The V end lost 1 base, the J end lost 9 bases, and 13 bases lay between the germline ends. The CDR3 covers 14 residues. CDR3 sequence: CASSLGLALGEQFF. The part of the CDR3 DNA that was read is TGTGCCAGCAGCTTAGGGCTAGCGCTCGGTGAG.

As for this clone: The read ends 3 residues before the CDR3 terminus; that terminus is restored from the germline J gene. The chain couples TRBV5-1 to TRBJ1-3, with D maybe TRBD1 (6 bases). Germline CDR1 is SGHRS and CDR2 is YFSETQ. This CDR3 contains 16 residues. V was pared by 4 bases and J by 0 bases, with 14 bases between. Incomplete CDR3 DNA: TGCGCCAGCAGCCCCAGGGGCTCGATCTCTGGAAACACC. It translates to CASSPRGSISGNT. The full CDR3 is CASSPRGSISGNTIYF.

In the case of this clone: Read sequence stops 3 residues before the CDR3 end, and the germline J gene provides the missing end. This chain links TRBV5-4 with TRBJ1-1; D is undetermined. The CDR3 is 13 residues long. Trimming pared 0 bases from V and 1 base from J, leaving 4 bases between. Germline V gene lookup returns CDR1 SGHNT and CDR2 YYREEE (reference sequence). Partial CDR3 DNA: TGTGCCAGCAGCTTGGGGGCGAACACTGAA. Protein sequence: CASSLGANTE. The entire CDR3 protein is CASSLGANTEAFF.

The sequenced part of the CDR3 DNA is TGTGCCACCCGACGCCAGGCCCCCACCTACGAG. It codes for CATRRQAPTYE. The complete CDR3 protein is CATRRQAPTYEQYF. This sequence joins TRBV2 and TRBJ2-7; D call uncertain. Read data end 3 residues before the CDR3 end; the end is taken from the germline J gene. The V and J ends lost 10 bases and 2 bases respectively, with 18 bases between them. Germline V CDR1 and CDR2: SNHLY, FYNNEI. The CDR3 is made up of 14 amino acids.

On this clone itself: From the germline J gene comes the end of the CDR3, since the read stops 3 residues before it. The V and J genes are TRBV7-9 and TRBJ2-1; D is unresolved. Germline V gene data show CDR1 as SEHNR and CDR2 as FQNEAQ (reference sequence). The CDR3 extends over 13 amino acids. V lost 1 base and J 8 bases, leaving 9 bases between the germline ends. The CDR3 sequence: CASSLVGRDEQFF. Partial CDR3 DNA: TGTGCCAGCAGCTTAGTCGGTCGTGATGAG.

Comment on this clone: The CDR3 extends 3 residues past the end of the read, so its final part is completed from the germline J gene. The chain is built from TRBV7-2 and TRBJ1-5; D remains ambiguous. V lost 4 bases to trimming and J lost 3 bases, with 4 bases between them. Germline V gene sequence: CDR1 SGHTA, CDR2 FQGNSA. The CDR3 covers 12 residues. The covered CDR3 bases are TGTGCCAGCAGCTCCCTCAATCAGCCC. It codes for CASSSLNQP. The whole CDR3 sequence is CASSSLNQPQHF. The variable domain in full, with the rest retrieved from reference TRBV7-2 and TRBJ1-5, is GAGVSQSPSNKVTEKGKDVELRCDPISGHTALYWYRQSLGQGLEFLIYFQGNSAPDKSGLPSDRFSAERTGGSVSTLTIQRTQQEDSAVYLCASSSLNQPQHFGDGTRLSIL.